This entry concerns a single T cell receptor (beta chain). Its target is not known. This sample is part of a study of cytomegalovirus exposure and HLA in healthy donors. Whole-study results and caveats: V- and J-gene trimming in TCR beta was tied to a missense DCLRE1C variant by an analysis performed later. About 90% or about 30% of the time was how often most TCR beta V segments were productive, according to an earlier analysis.

In the PCR, 60 Vbeta and 13 Jbeta primers were used. Clones were read by immunoSEQ multiplex PCR, and TCRdb kept only the in-frame ones, dropping some. Here the sample spans 140,000 to 150,000 clones, more than 75% being singletons. The CDR3 spans 17 residues. Germline CDR1 is GTSNPN and CDR2 is SVGIG (reference sequence). After removal of 2 bases from V and 8 bases from J, the junction contained 12 bases not matched to a gene. The sample comprised PBMCs. V usage is TRBV30 and J usage is TRBJ2-1; 13 nucleotides match TRBD2. The TCR was taken from a female donor in good health and CMV-seronegative. CDR3 coding DNA: TGTGCCTGGAGTAAAGCGGGGACTAGCGGGATTAGGCATGAGCAGTTCTTC. Translated: CAWSKAGTSGIRHEQFF.